One and the same sample provided the 8 T cell receptor beta chains below, sequenced in a study of T cells in tumors after PD-1 blockade. Profiled with immunoSEQ multiplex PCR; TCRdb holds only in-frame clones, not every one. The table has about 10,000 clones, approximately 61% seen once. Specimen: tumor tissue, collected after anti-PD-1 treatment. All receptors come from a human donor with basal cell carcinoma.

V is TRBV12-3 or TRBV12-4 and J is TRBJ1-3, with D uncertain. The CDR3 loop spans 13 amino acids. The ends were cut back, 6 bases at V and 8 bases at J, with 14 bases in the middle. Here the CDR3 reads CASSRVFLDTIYF. The CDR3 region has the DNA TGTGCCAGCAGCCGGGTCTTTTTGGACACCATATATTTT.

The chain carries TRBV30 and TRBJ1-2; D call uncertain. CDR1 and CDR2 from the germline V gene are GTSNPN and SVGIG (reference sequence). The CDR3 length is 13 residues. Deletions cut 0 bases from V and 2 bases from J, with 7 bases between. The CDR3 is CAWSVLGNYGYTF. Written as DNA, the CDR3 is TGTGCCTGGAGTGTACTGGGGAACTATGGCTACACCTTC.

The chain couples TRBV7-8 to TRBJ1-6; no clear D. Trimming pared 5 bases from V and 3 bases from J, leaving 2 bases between. Per germline, CDR1 SGHVS and CDR2 FQNEAQ. The CDR3 contains 12 residues. The CDR3 sequence is CASSRYNSPLHF. The CDR3 bases are TGTGCCAGCAGCCGCTATAATTCACCCCTCCACTTT.

This clone came up once. CDR3 residues: CASSPGTDTYEQYF. Here the CDR3 DNA reads TGCGCCAGCAGCCCGGGGACCGATACCTACGAGCAGTACTTC. V usage is TRBV5-1 and J usage is TRBJ2-7; D assignment may be TRBD1 or TRBD2 (5 bases each). Germline V gene data show CDR1 as SGHRS and CDR2 as YFSETQ. The CDR3 is 14 amino acids. V gave up 4 bases and J gave up 2 bases, with 13 bases separating them.

The V gene is TRBV11-1, the J gene TRBJ1-6; D gene ambiguous. This CDR3 is built from 14 residues. Deletions cut 5 bases from V and 5 bases from J, with 10 bases between. CDR1 is SGHAT and CDR2 is FQDESV in the germline V gene (reference sequence). This CDR3 is CASSRAGNNSPLHF. CDR3 bases: TGTGCCAGCAGCCGAGCGGGCAATAATTCACCCCTCCACTTT.

The V call is TRBV9, the J call TRBJ1-5; D gene uncertain. CDR1 and CDR2 (germline): SGDLS, YYNGEE. Trimming stripped 0 bases from V and 0 bases from J, with 7 bases between. The CDR3 has 15 residues. As DNA, the CDR3 is TGTGCCAGCAGCGTAGCTTGGTATAGCAATCAGCCCCAGCATTTT. As protein: CASSVAWYSNQPQHF. Full variable domain (rest looked up from reference TRBV9 and TRBJ1-5): DSGVTQTPKHLITATGQRVTLRCSPRSGDLSVYWYQQSLDQGLQFLIQYYNGEERAKGNILERFSAQQFPDLHSELNLSSLELGDSALYFCASSVAWYSNQPQHFGDGTRLSIL.

This clone has only a few counts. V and J are TRBV5-6 and TRBJ1-2; no clear D gene. V dropped 0 bases and J dropped 4 bases, with 10 bases sitting between them. This CDR3 is built from 14 residues. CDR1 is SGHDT, CDR2 YYEEEE, per germline. CDR3 bases: TGTGCCAGCAGCTTGGATCCTCTTTCCTATGGCTACACCTTC. Translating gives CASSLDPLSYGYTF.

The chain employs TRBV19 and TRBJ2-1; 7 bases fit TRBD2. Germline V lookup: CDR1 LNHDA, CDR2 SQIVND (reference sequence). Trimming at V came to 6 bases and at J to 4 bases, leaving 9 bases not matched to a gene. This CDR3 has 15 residues. Here the CDR3 reads CASRREGGPYNEQFF. The CDR3, as DNA: TGTGCCAGTAGGAGGGAGGGAGGGCCTTACAATGAGCAGTTCTTC.